This entry lists 21 T cell receptor beta chains sequenced from one sample in a study of T cells and Merkel cell carcinoma outcomes. Generated by immunoSEQ multiplex PCR, the TCRdb table keeps only in-frame clones and is missing some. The sample holds about 19,000 clones, over 75% seen once. The sample was tumor tissue from Merkel cell carcinoma. Receptors originate from a human donor with Merkel cell carcinoma.

For the CDR3, the DNA is TGTGCCAGCAGCTTGATCGGACTAGCGGCAAGCTACGAGCAGTACTTC. It encodes CASSLIGLAASYEQYF. V and J are TRBV5-5 and TRBJ2-7, with 10 positions matching TRBD2. CDR1 is SGHKS and CDR2 is YYEKEE in the germline V gene (reference sequence). With V trimmed by 1 base and J by 3 bases, 7 bases remained unmatched. The CDR3 is 16 residues long.

The rearrangement links TRBV4-1 to TRBJ1-2; D uncertain. CDR1 MGHRA and CDR2 YSYEKL come from the germline V gene. The length of the CDR3 is 14 residues. V was cut by 0 bases and J by 6 bases, with 11 bases left in between. The CDR3 reads CASSQETSGNGYTF. CDR3 nucleotide sequence: TGCGCCAGCAGCCAAGAGACATCAGGAAATGGCTACACCTTC.

The chain uses TRBV28 and TRBJ2-5; the match to TRBD1 covers 9 bases. Germline V gene data show CDR1 as MDHEN and CDR2 as SYDVKM. CDR3 length: 15 residues. V shed 6 bases, J shed 3 bases, and the junction held 8 bases outside the gene matches. The DNA for the CDR3 is TGTGCCAGCAGCACAGGGACAGGGCAAAAAGAGACCCAGTACTTC. Amino acids: CASSTGTGQKETQYF.

The chain has TRBV6-1 and TRBJ2-1, with D possibly matching TRBD1 (6 bases). This CDR3 spans 14 amino acids. CDR1 is MNHNS and CDR2 is SASEGT in the germline V gene. The germline V and J ends were trimmed by 4 bases and 4 bases, with 11 bases remaining between them. The CDR3 DNA reads TGTGCCAGCAGTGTAGGGGGTTCGTACAATGAGCAGTTCTTC. Protein: CASSVGGSYNEQFF.

The chain carries TRBV6-1 and TRBJ2-7; D is unclear. Germline values: CDR1 MNHNS, CDR2 SASEGT. The CDR3 has 13 residues. V was cut by 2 bases and J by 3 bases, with 8 bases left in between. The CDR3 nucleotides are TGTGCCAGCAGTGAAACGGGCCGCTACGAGCAGTACTTC. It codes for CASSETGRYEQYF.

The CDR3 DNA reads TGTGCCAGCAGTGCGAGGCTTAATCAGCCCCAGCATTTT. Translated, it gives CASSARLNQPQHF. The chain is built from TRBV6-1 and TRBJ1-5; no clear D gene. V was pared by 4 bases and J by 4 bases, with 8 bases between. The CDR3 totals 13 residues. The V gene's germline CDR1 is MNHNS and CDR2 SASEGT.

This clone was recorded once. The V call is TRBV29-1, the J call TRBJ1-1; maybe TRBD1 (6 bases). Per germline, CDR1 SQVTM and CDR2 ANQGSEA. The CDR3 is 13 amino acids. The V end was cut by 6 bases, the J end by 3 bases, with 14 bases between. The CDR3 region has the DNA TGCAGCGTCCGATGGGGGGCTGACACTGAAGCTTTCTTT. Protein sequence: CSVRWGADTEAFF. The entire variable domain, with the rest obtained from reference TRBV29-1 and TRBJ1-1, is as follows: SAVISQKPSRDICQRGTSLTIQCQVDSQVTMMFWYRQQPGQSLTLIATANQGSEATYESGFVIDKFPISRPNLTFSTLTVSNMSPEDSSIYLCSVRWGADTEAFFGQGTRLTVV.

The chain carries TRBV5-6 and TRBJ2-7; no definite D call. Germline V gives CDR1 SGHDT, CDR2 YYEEEE. The V and J ends lost 4 bases and 1 base respectively, with 12 bases between them. The CDR3 loop spans 14 amino acids. CDR3 DNA sequence: TGTGCCAGCAGCGGCAGTTTCGATTCCTACGAGCAGTACTTC. It translates to CASSGSFDSYEQYF.

J is TRBJ1-1 and V is TRBV20-1; D is unclear. Between the trimmed V and J ends, which lost 4 bases and 7 bases, there was a span of 10 bases. In germline, CDR1 is DFQATT, CDR2 SNEGSKA (reference sequence). The length of the CDR3 is 11 residues. CDR3 sequence (DNA): TGCAGTGCTAACCCATGGGGTGAAGCTTTCTTT. Its protein is CSANPWGEAFF.

In regard to this clone: Different DNA sequences within this sample yield the same CDR3. The chain joins TRBV30 to TRBJ2-3; D gene uncertain. Germline values: CDR1 GTSNPN, CDR2 SVGIG (reference sequence). This CDR3 is 12 amino acids long. Trimming removed 0 bases at V and 6 bases at J, with 7 bases between. CDR3 bases: TGTGCCTGGAGTGTACTGGGGGATACGCAGTATTTT. The encoded protein is CAWSVLGDTQYF.

Regarding this clone: One end of the junction is discordant with germline, which a read error may explain. This rearrangement joins TRBV14 to TRBJ1-5; 9 bases match TRBD1. The CDR3 contains 14 residues. Germline lookup yields CDR1 SGHDN and CDR2 FVKESK. The CDR3 DNA reads TGTGCTAGCAGCCAGACAGGGGGAGGTCAGCCCCAGCATTTT. The encoded protein is CASSQTGGGQPQHF. The complete variable domain, with remaining parts taken from reference TRBV14 and TRBJ1-5, reads EAGVTQFPSHSVIEKGQTVTLRCDPISGHDNLYWYRRVMGKEIKFLLHFVKESKQDESGMPNNRFLAERTGGTYSTLKVQPAELEDSGVYFCASSQTGGGQPQHFGDGTRLSIL.

This clone was recorded once. The chain uses TRBV11-3 and TRBJ2-5; either TRBD1 or TRBD2 may fit D (6 bases each). Germline V gives CDR1 SGHNT, CDR2 YENEEA. This CDR3 is built from 13 residues. Trimming left V 3 bases short and J 5 bases short, with 10 bases between. CDR3 coding DNA: TGTGCCAGCAGCTTGGGGGGCTGGGAGACCCAGTACTTC. It codes for CASSLGGWETQYF.

The chain's CDR3 is CATRGPGNTIYF. The CDR3 coding sequence is TGTGCCACCAGGGGACCTGGAAACACCATATATTTT. The J gene is TRBJ1-3, the V gene TRBV25-1; the D gene is possibly TRBD1 (6 bases). V was clipped by 10 bases and J by 2 bases, with 9 bases between them. Germline values: CDR1 MGHDK, CDR2 SYGVNS. This CDR3 region has 12 residues.

The J gene is TRBJ2-5, the V gene TRBV11-3, with 9 bases aligning to TRBD2. V lost 5 bases, J lost 3 bases, and 4 bases stayed unmatched. CDR1 and CDR2 from the germline V gene are SGHNT and YENEEA. The CDR3 covers 14 residues. CDR3 amino acids: CASSPIAGEETQYF. The CDR3 DNA reads as TGTGCCAGCAGCCCTATAGCGGGGGAAGAGACCCAGTACTTC.

V usage is TRBV4-1 and J usage is TRBJ1-1, with TRBD1 identical over 9 bases. The CDR3 sequence is 14 residues long. Germline CDR1 MGHRA, CDR2 YSYEKL. Trimming at V came to 3 bases and at J to 6 bases, leaving 5 bases not matched to a gene. The CDR3 bases are TGCGCCAGCAGCCAGGGACAGGGTAGACCTGAAGCTTTCTTT. Its protein is CASSQGQGRPEAFF.

DNA of the CDR3: TGCGCCAGCAGCTTGAGTGGGACAGCCTCCTACGAGCAGTACTTC. It yields the protein CASSLSGTASYEQYF. V gene TRBV5-1 combines with J gene TRBJ2-7; 7 nucleotides agree with TRBD1. This CDR3 has 15 amino acids. V was pared by 1 base and J by 0 bases, with 4 bases of the junction left unmatched. The germline CDR1 and CDR2 sequences are SGHRS and YFSETQ.

This chain connects TRBV18 to TRBJ2-1, with a possible D match to TRBD1 (6 bases). Germline V gives CDR1 KGHSH, CDR2 LQKENI. The CDR3 sequence is 17 residues long. V was shortened by 3 bases and J by 6 bases, with 21 bases between the two germline ends. The CDR3 loop is CASSPPGQSARGNEQFF. CDR3 bases: TGTGCCAGCTCACCGCCCGGACAGTCAGCCCGGGGCAATGAGCAGTTCTTC.

This clone appeared a few times. The chain links TRBV5-1 to TRBJ2-3; no definite D call. Germline assignment: CDR1 SGHRS and CDR2 YFSETQ. The ends were cut back, 4 bases at V and 4 bases at J, with 4 bases in the middle. CDR3 length: 11 amino acids. CDR3 in amino acids: CASSSPDTQYF. The CDR3 region has the DNA TGCGCCAGCAGCAGCCCAGATACGCAGTATTTT.

The V call is TRBV10-3, the J call TRBJ2-2; 9 nucleotides align to TRBD1. V dropped 10 bases and J dropped 6; count of bases not matched to a gene: 6. Germline V gene sequence: CDR1 ENHRY, CDR2 SYGVKD. CDR3 length: 13 amino acids. The CDR3: CATTRQGAGELFF. CDR3 DNA sequence: TGTGCCACCACACGACAGGGGGCCGGGGAGCTGTTTTTT.

This chain connects TRBV30 to TRBJ2-7; D not certain. The CDR3 length is 11 residues. Germline V gene lookup returns CDR1 GTSNPN and CDR2 SVGIG (reference sequence). V lost 0 bases, J lost 3 bases, and 3 bases lay in between. The CDR3 sequence is CAWSVGYEQYF. CDR3 nucleotides: TGTGCCTGGAGTGTAGGCTACGAGCAGTACTTC.

The rearrangement links TRBV19 to TRBJ2-7, with no clear D. The CDR3 is 15 residues long. V was shortened by 2 bases and J by 2 bases, with 13 bases between the two germline ends. Germline-derived CDR1 and CDR2 are LNHDA and SQIVND (reference sequence). The CDR3 region has the DNA TGTGCCAGTAGTATAAGAAACACGCGTCCCTACGAGCAGTACTTC. It is translated as CASSIRNTRPYEQYF.